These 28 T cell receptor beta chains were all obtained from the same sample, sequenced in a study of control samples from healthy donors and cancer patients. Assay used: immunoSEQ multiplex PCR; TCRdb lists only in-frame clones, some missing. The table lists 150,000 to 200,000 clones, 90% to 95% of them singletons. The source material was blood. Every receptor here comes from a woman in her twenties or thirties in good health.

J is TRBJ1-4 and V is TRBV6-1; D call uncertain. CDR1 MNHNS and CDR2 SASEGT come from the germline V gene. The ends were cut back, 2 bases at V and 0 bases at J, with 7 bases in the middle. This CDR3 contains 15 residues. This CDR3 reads CASSELSATNEKLFF. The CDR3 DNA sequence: TGTGCCAGCAGTGAATTAAGTGCAACTAATGAAAAACTGTTTTTT.

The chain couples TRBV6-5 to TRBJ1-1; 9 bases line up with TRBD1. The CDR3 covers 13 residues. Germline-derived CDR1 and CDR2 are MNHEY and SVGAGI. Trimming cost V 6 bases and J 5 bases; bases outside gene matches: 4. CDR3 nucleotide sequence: TGTGCCAGCAGGGGGACAGGGAGGACTGAAGCTTTCTTT. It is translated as CASRGTGRTEAFF.

CDR3 amino acids: CASSTLGPNTEAFF. The CDR3 coding sequence is TGTGCCAGCAGTACCCTCGGACCTAACACTGAAGCTTTCTTT. The gene calls are TRBV2 and TRBJ1-1; no clear D. Deletions cut 5 bases from V and 2 bases from J, with 12 bases between. Germline CDR1 SNHLY, CDR2 FYNNEI. This CDR3 has 14 amino acids.

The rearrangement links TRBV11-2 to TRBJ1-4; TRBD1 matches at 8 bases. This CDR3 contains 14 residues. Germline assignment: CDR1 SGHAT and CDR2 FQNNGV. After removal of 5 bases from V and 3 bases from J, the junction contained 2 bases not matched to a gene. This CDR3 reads CASSLTGANEKLFF. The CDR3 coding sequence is TGTGCCAGCAGCCTGACAGGGGCTAATGAAAAACTGTTTTTT.

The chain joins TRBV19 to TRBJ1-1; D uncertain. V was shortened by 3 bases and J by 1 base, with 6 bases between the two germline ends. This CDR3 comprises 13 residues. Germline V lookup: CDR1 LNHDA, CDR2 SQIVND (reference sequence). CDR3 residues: CASSIPENTEAFF. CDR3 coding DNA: TGTGCCAGTAGTATCCCCGAGAACACTGAAGCTTTCTTT. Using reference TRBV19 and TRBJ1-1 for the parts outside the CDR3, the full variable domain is DGGITQSPKYLFRKEGQNVTLSCEQNLNHDAMYWYRQDPGQGLRLIYYSQIVNDFQKGDIAEGYSVSREKKESFPLTVTSAQKNPTAFYLCASSIPENTEAFFGQGTRLTVV.

CDR3 bases: TGTGCCATCAGTGAGTCAAACAGGGGGAGTTACGAGCAGTACTTC. It yields the protein CAISESNRGSYEQYF. This chain connects TRBV10-3 to TRBJ2-7; 8 bases are a match to TRBD1. CDR3 length equals 15 residues. Per the germline V gene, CDR1 is ENHRY and CDR2 is SYGVKD. V trimming: 0 bases; J trimming: 4 bases; junction bases outside the gene matches: 5.

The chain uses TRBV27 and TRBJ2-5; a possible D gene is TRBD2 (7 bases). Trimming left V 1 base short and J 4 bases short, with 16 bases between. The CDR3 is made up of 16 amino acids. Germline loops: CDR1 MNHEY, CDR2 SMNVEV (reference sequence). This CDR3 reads CASSLLGGGVRETQYF. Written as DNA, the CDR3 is TGTGCCAGCAGTTTATTGGGGGGGGGCGTCCGAGAGACCCAGTACTTC.

CDR3 nucleotide sequence: TGTGCCAGCAGCGAACAGGGGATTCTCAATGAGCAGTTCTTC. As protein: CASSEQGILNEQFF. This chain joins TRBV7-2 and TRBJ2-1; 7 bases are a match to TRBD1. This CDR3 has 14 residues. Germline V gives CDR1 SGHTA, CDR2 FQGNSA. Unmatched junction bases numbered 7, after V lost 5 bases and J lost 6 bases.

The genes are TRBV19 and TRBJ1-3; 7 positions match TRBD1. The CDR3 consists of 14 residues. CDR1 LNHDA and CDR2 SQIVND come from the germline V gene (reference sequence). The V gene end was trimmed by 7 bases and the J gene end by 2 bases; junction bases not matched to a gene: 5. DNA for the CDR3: TGTGCCAGTAATACAGGGGCTACTGGAAACACCATATATTTT. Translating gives CASNTGATGNTIYF.

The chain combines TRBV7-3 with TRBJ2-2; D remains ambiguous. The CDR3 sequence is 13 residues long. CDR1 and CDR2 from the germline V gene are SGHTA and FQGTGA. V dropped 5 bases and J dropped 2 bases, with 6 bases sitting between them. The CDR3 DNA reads TGTGCCAGCAGCCAACTCAACACCGGGGAGCTGTTTTTT. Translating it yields CASSQLNTGELFF.

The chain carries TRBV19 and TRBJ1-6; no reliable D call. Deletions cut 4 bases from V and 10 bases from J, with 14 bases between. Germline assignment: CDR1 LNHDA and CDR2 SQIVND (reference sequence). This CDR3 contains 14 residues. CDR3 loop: CASSRSGHGSPLHF. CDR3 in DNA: TGTGCCAGTAGTAGGTCGGGCCATGGGTCACCCCTCCACTTT.

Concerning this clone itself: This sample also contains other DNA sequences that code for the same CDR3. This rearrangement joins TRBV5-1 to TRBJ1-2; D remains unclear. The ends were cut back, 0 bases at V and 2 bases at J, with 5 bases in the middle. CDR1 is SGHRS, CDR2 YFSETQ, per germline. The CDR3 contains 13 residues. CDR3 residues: CASSLVDNYGYTF. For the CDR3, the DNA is TGCGCCAGCAGCTTGGTGGACAACTATGGCTACACCTTC.

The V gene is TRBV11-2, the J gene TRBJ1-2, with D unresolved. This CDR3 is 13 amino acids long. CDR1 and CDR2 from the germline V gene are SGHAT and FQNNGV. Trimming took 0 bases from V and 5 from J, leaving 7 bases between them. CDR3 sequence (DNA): TGTGCCAGCAGCTTAGACGGACTTTATGGCTACACCTTC. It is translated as CASSLDGLYGYTF.

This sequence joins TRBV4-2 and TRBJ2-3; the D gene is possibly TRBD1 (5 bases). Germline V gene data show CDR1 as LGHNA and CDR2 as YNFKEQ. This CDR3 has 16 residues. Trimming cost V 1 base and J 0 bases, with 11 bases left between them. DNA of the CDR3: TGTGCCAGCAGCCAAGTTGGGGCGGAAAGCACAGATACGCAGTATTTT. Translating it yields CASSQVGAESTDTQYF.

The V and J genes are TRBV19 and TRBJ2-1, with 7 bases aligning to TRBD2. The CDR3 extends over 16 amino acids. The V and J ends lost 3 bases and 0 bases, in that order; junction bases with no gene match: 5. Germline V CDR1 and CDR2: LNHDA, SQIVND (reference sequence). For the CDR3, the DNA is TGTGCCAGTAGTATTACCGGACTAGACTCCTACAATGAGCAGTTCTTC. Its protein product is CASSITGLDSYNEQFF. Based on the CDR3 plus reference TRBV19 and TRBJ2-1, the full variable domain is DGGITQSPKYLFRKEGQNVTLSCEQNLNHDAMYWYRQDPGQGLRLIYYSQIVNDFQKGDIAEGYSVSREKKESFPLTVTSAQKNPTAFYLCASSITGLDSYNEQFFGPGTRLTVL.

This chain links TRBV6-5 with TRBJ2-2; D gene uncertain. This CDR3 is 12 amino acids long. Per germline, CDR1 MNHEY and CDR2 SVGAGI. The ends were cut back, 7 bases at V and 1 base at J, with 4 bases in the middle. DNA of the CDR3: TGTGCCAGCACAGAGAACACCGGGGAGCTGTTTTTT. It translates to CASTENTGELFF.

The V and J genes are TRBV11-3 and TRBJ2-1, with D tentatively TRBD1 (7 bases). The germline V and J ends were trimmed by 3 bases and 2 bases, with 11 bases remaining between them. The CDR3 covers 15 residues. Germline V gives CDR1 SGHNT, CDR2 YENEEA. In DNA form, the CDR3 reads TGTGCCAGCAGCTTTTTCAGGGGGGCCTACAATGAGCAGTTCTTC. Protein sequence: CASSFFRGAYNEQFF. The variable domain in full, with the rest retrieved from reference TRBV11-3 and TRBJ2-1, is EAGVVQSPRYKIIEKKQPVAFWCNPISGHNTLYWYLQNLGQGPELLIRYENEEAVDDSQLPKDRFSAERLKGVDSTLKIQPAELGDSAVYLCASSFFRGAYNEQFFGPGTRLTVL.

CDR3 bases: TGTGCCAGCTCACCACCGGGACTAGCGGGCCCCACAGATACGCAGTATTTT. Its protein is CASSPPGLAGPTDTQYF. This rearrangement joins TRBV18 to TRBJ2-3; TRBD2 aligns across 12 bases. Trimming cost V 0 bases and J 2 bases; bases outside gene matches: 3. CDR3 length: 17 residues. CDR1 is KGHSH, CDR2 LQKENI, per germline.

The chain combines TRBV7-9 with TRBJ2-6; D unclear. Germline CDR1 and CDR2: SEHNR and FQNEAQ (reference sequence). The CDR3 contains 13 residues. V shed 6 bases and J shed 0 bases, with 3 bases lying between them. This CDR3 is CASRASGANVLTF. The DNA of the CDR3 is TGTGCCAGCAGGGCCTCTGGGGCCAACGTCCTGACTTTC.

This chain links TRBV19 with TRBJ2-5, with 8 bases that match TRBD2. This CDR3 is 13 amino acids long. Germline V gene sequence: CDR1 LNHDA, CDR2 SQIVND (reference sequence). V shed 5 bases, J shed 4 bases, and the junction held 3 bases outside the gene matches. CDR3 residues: CASSGAGGETQYF. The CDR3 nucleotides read TGTGCCAGTAGTGGTGCGGGGGGAGAGACCCAGTACTTC.

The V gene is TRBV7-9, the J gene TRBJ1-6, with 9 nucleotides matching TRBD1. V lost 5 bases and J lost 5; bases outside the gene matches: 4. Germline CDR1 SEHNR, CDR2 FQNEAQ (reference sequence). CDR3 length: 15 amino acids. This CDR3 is CASSSRDRDNSPLHF. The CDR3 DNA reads TGTGCCAGCAGCAGCCGGGACAGGGATAATTCACCCCTCCACTTT.

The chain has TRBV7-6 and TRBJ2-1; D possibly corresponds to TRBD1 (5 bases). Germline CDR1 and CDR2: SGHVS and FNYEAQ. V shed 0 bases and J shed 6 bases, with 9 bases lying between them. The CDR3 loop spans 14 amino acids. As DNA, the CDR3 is TGTGCCAGCAGCTTAGCACAGGAATTCAATGAGCAGTTCTTC. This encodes CASSLAQEFNEQFF.

This chain's CDR3 is CASSESGGRHTGELFF. The DNA for the CDR3 is TGTGCCAGCAGTGAATCTGGGGGTCGGCACACCGGGGAGCTGTTTTTT. The rearrangement uses TRBV6-1 and TRBJ2-2, with D perhaps TRBD1 or TRBD2 (5 bases each). Deletions cut 2 bases from V and 3 bases from J, with 13 bases between. From germline, CDR1 is MNHNS and CDR2 SASEGT. CDR3 size: 16 residues.

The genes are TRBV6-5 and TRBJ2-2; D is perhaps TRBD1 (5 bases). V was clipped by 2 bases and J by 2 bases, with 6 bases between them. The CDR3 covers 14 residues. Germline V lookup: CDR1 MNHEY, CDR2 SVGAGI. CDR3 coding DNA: TGTGCCAGCAGTTACGGACATAACACCGGGGAGCTGTTTTTT. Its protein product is CASSYGHNTGELFF.

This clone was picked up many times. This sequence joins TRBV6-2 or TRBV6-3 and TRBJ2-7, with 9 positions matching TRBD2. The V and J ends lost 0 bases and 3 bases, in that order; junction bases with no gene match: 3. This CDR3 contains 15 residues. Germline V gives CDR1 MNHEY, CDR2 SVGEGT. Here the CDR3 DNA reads TGTGCCAGCAGTTACTCCGGTAGCGGGGGCTACGAGCAGTACTTC. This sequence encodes CASSYSGSGGYEQYF.

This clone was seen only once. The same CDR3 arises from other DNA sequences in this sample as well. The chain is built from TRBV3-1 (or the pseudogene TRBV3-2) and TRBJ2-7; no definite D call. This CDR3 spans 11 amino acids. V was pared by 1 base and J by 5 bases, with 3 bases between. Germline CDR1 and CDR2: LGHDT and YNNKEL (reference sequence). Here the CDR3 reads CASSQAHEQYF. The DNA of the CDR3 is TGTGCCAGCAGCCAAGCTCACGAGCAGTACTTC.

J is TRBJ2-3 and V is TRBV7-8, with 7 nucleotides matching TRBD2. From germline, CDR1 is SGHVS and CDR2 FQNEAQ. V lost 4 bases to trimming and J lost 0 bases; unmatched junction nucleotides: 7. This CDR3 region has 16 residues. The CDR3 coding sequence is TGTGCCAGCAGCTATGAGCGGGACTTTAGCACAGATACGCAGTATTTT. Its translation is CASSYERDFSTDTQYF.

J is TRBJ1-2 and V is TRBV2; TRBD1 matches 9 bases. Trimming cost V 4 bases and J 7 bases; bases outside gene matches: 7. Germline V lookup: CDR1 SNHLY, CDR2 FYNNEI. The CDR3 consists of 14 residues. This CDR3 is CASSVPGTGFGYTF. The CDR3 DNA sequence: TGTGCCAGCAGTGTCCCCGGGACAGGGTTTGGCTACACCTTC.